The 8 T cell receptor beta chains given below trace back to one sample, sequenced in a study of blood T cell repertoires in COVID-19. Data came from immunoSEQ multiplex PCR; TCRdb stores just in-frame clones and leaves some out. The sample contains 110,000 to 150,000 clones, around four fifths of which appear only once. Sequences were obtained from PBMCs or T cells enriched from blood (not recorded which). Receptors originate from a woman in her 40s who had recovered from COVID-19.

This clone was counted at least ten times. The CDR3 loop reads CASSRGGVETQYF. CDR3 in DNA: TGCGCCAGCAGCCGCGGGGGGGTGGAGACCCAGTACTTC. This chain uses TRBV4-1 with TRBJ2-5; TRBD2 matches at 9 bases. The germline CDR1 and CDR2 sequences are MGHRA and YSYEKL. The CDR3 covers 13 residues. The trim removed 4 bases at V and 5 bases at J, leaving 2 bases unmatched.

The rearrangement joins TRBV5-1 to TRBJ2-3; 8 bases line up with TRBD1. The trim removed 3 bases at V and 1 base at J, leaving 10 bases unmatched. The CDR3 loop spans 17 amino acids. CDR1 is SGHRS and CDR2 is YFSETQ in the germline V gene. CDR3 sequence (DNA): TGCGCCAGCAGCTACGGACAGGGACGAGCGGGCACAGATACGCAGTATTTT. Amino acids: CASSYGQGRAGTDTQYF.

This clone occurred once. The chain uses TRBV6-1 and TRBJ2-7; 7 positions agree with TRBD2. V dropped 1 base and J dropped 9; count of bases not matched to a gene: 6. Germline V gene sequence: CDR1 MNHNS, CDR2 SASEGT. CDR3 length: 13 amino acids. CDR3 sequence: CASSEGLAVGQYF. The CDR3 nucleotides read TGTGCCAGCAGTGAAGGGCTAGCGGTCGGGCAGTACTTC.

The chain carries TRBV7-8 and TRBJ2-3; possible D gene TRBD1, 5 bases. CDR1 SGHVS and CDR2 FQNEAQ come from the germline V gene. The CDR3 spans 14 residues. V lost 5 bases, J lost 2 bases, and 11 bases lay in between. The CDR3 spells CASSAGHNTDTQYF. The CDR3 nucleotides read TGTGCCAGCAGCGCCGGACACAACACAGATACGCAGTATTTT.

This clone has more than one count but fewer than ten. The chain recombines TRBV30 with TRBJ1-2; D perhaps matches TRBD1 (5 bases). CDR1 and CDR2 (germline): GTSNPN, SVGIG (reference sequence). CDR3 length: 13 residues. Between the trimmed V and J ends, which lost 0 bases and 8 bases, there was a span of 13 bases. The CDR3 sequence is CAWSVQGDGGYTF. Written as DNA, the CDR3 is TGTGCCTGGAGTGTACAAGGGGATGGCGGCTACACCTTC.

In its sample, this clone was seen once. The rearrangement links TRBV5-6 to TRBJ2-7, with a weak D call TRBD1 (6 bases). The CDR3 spans 17 residues. In germline, CDR1 is SGHDT, CDR2 YYEEEE. Between the trimmed V and J ends, which lost 3 bases and 3 bases, there was a span of 22 bases. CDR3 DNA: TGTGCCAGCAGCTCGCTCTATAGGGGGACAAGAAGCTACGAGCAGTACTTC. Translated: CASSSLYRGTRSYEQYF.

The chain couples TRBV5-1 to TRBJ2-5; TRBD2 aligns across 13 bases. CDR1 is SGHRS and CDR2 is YFSETQ in the germline V gene. The ends lost 4 bases at V and 5 bases at J; junction bases unmatched: 5. The CDR3 totals 15 residues. CDR3 DNA sequence: TGCGCCAGCAGCCCCGGGACTAGCGGGGAGGAGACCCAGTACTTC. It is translated as CASSPGTSGEETQYF.

V is TRBV30 and J is TRBJ2-2; TRBD1 is a possible D gene (6 bases). Per germline, CDR1 GTSNPN and CDR2 SVGIG (reference sequence). V lost 8 bases to trimming and J lost 5 bases, with 18 bases between them. The CDR3 has 14 amino acids. The CDR3 bases are TGTGCCCGGAACTCCGGGACACTGACCGGGGAGCTGTTTTTT. It encodes CARNSGTLTGELFF.